One and the same sample provided the 21 T cell receptor beta chains below, sequenced in a study of blood T cell repertoires in COVID-19. Assay used: immunoSEQ multiplex PCR; TCRdb lists only in-frame clones, some missing. The table includes 140,000 or so clones, about four fifths detected once. The sample taken for sequencing was peripheral blood. These receptors all stem from a human donor in a cohort sampled during active COVID-19.

V gene TRBV7-8 combines with J gene TRBJ2-7; 7 nucleotides agree with TRBD1. Germline trimming cut 5 bases from V and 2 bases from J; bases unmatched to any gene: 6. Germline-derived CDR1 and CDR2 are SGHVS and FQNEAQ. The CDR3 has 14 amino acids. The CDR3 is CASSGRQGAYEQYF. In nucleotides, the CDR3 is TGTGCCAGCAGCGGAAGACAGGGCGCCTACGAGCAGTACTTC.

V and J are TRBV11-2 and TRBJ1-3; 7 bases fit TRBD1. The CDR3 runs 17 residues. Germline V CDR1 and CDR2: SGHAT, FQNNGV. V trimming: 5 bases; J trimming: 7 bases; junction bases outside the gene matches: 17. The CDR3 DNA reads as TGTGCCAGCAGCCATTACATCGGGACAGACCTGAAGAACACCATATATTTT. Translated, it gives CASSHYIGTDLKNTIYF.

This chain uses TRBV6-2 or TRBV6-3 with TRBJ1-2; D is unresolved. The CDR3 is 15 amino acids. Trimming took 2 bases from V and 4 from J, leaving 14 bases between them. Germline values: CDR1 MNHEY, CDR2 SVGEGT. The CDR3 sequence is CASSYEGRYSYGYTF. The CDR3 DNA is TGTGCCAGCAGTTACGAGGGAAGGTATTCCTATGGCTACACCTTC.

This sequence joins TRBV29-1 and TRBJ1-1, with 10 bases lining up with TRBD1. Germline values: CDR1 SQVTM, CDR2 ANQGSEA. V gave up 7 bases and J gave up 8 bases; unmatched junction bases: 7. The CDR3 extends over 12 amino acids. The DNA of the CDR3 is TGCAGCGCTGGGCGGACAGGGGGAGAAGCTTTCTTT. Protein sequence: CSAGRTGGEAFF.

This clone has more than one count but fewer than ten. The V gene is TRBV27, the J gene TRBJ2-7, with D maybe TRBD2 (5 bases). Germline-derived CDR1 and CDR2 are MNHEY and SMNVEV (reference sequence). The CDR3 runs to 13 residues. V lost 1 base and J lost 6, with 10 bases in between. The chain's CDR3 is CASSLFSAVEQYF. DNA for the CDR3: TGTGCCAGCAGTTTATTTTCAGCGGTCGAGCAGTACTTC.

The chain links TRBV27 to TRBJ2-1; 9 nucleotides agree with TRBD2. This CDR3 comprises 15 residues. V shed 3 bases, J shed 4 bases, and the junction held 4 bases outside the gene matches. Germline CDR1 and CDR2: MNHEY and SMNVEV (reference sequence). CDR3 sequence reads: CASSFRREGYNEQFF. The CDR3 DNA reads TGTGCCAGCAGTTTTAGGCGGGAGGGATACAATGAGCAGTTCTTC.

This clone has just a few counts. The V and J genes are TRBV7-9 and TRBJ2-7; D possibly corresponds to TRBD1 (5 bases). Germline CDR1 reads SEHNR; CDR2 reads FQNEAQ (reference sequence). The CDR3 is 15 residues long. The V gene lost 3 bases and the J gene lost 0 bases, with 12 bases spanning the gap. DNA of the CDR3: TGTGCCAGCAGCTTCACAGGAATAAGCTCCTACGAGCAGTACGTC. This codes for CASSFTGISSYEQYV.

J is TRBJ1-1 and V is TRBV12-3 or TRBV12-4; D possibly corresponds to TRBD1 (6 bases). Deletions cut 3 bases from V and 5 bases from J, with 10 bases between. CDR3 length: 13 amino acids. The CDR3 bases are TGTGCCAGCAGTTTGGGCAGGGGAACTGAAGCTTTCTTT. It yields the protein CASSLGRGTEAFF.

V and J are TRBV29-1 and TRBJ2-5; 8 bases fit TRBD1. This CDR3 comprises 13 residues. Per the germline V gene, CDR1 is SQVTM and CDR2 is ANQGSEA. CDR3 DNA: TGCAGTACCGGGCAGGGGGCTCGTGAGACCCAGTACTTC. Its protein product is CSTGQGARETQYF.

DNA of the CDR3: TGTGCCAGTAGCACGGCCGGTTACAGGGGGAATACTGAAGCTTTCTTT. Translating gives CASSTAGYRGNTEAFF. The rearrangement links TRBV19 to TRBJ1-1, with 8 bases identical to TRBD1. Germline CDR1 is LNHDA and CDR2 is SQIVND (reference sequence). V shed 6 bases, J shed 5 bases, and the junction held 14 bases outside the gene matches. This CDR3 is built from 16 residues.

V gene TRBV14 combines with J gene TRBJ2-7; D is undetermined. The CDR3 length is 13 residues. The germline CDR1 and CDR2 sequences are SGHDN and FVKESK. V was shortened by 1 base and J by 3 bases, with 7 bases between the two germline ends. The CDR3 loop reads CASSQGRFYEQYV. CDR3 nucleotide sequence: TGTGCCAGCAGCCAAGGGCGGTTCTACGAGCAGTACGTC.

The J gene is TRBJ2-1, the V gene TRBV12-3 or TRBV12-4; D is perhaps TRBD2 (6 bases). CDR3 size: 13 residues. Trimming stripped 5 bases from V and 9 bases from J, with 14 bases between. CDR3 residues: CASSHSSASEQFF. DNA of the CDR3: TGTGCCAGCAGTCACTCTAGCGCGAGTGAGCAGTTCTTC.

The chain joins TRBV12-3 or TRBV12-4 to TRBJ2-7; a possible D gene is TRBD1 (6 bases). The CDR3 totals 13 residues. With 1 base removed from V and 5 bases from J, the gap between germline ends came to 9 bases. In nucleotides, the CDR3 is TGTGCCAGCAGTTTAGGACAGGTCAACGAGCAGTACTTC. Translation gives CASSLGQVNEQYF.

The CDR3 region has the DNA TGTGCCATCGGCGGACAGGGTTTGGAGAACACTGAAGCTTTCTTT. This codes for CAIGGQGLENTEAFF. J is TRBJ1-1 and V is TRBV10-3; 8 bases agree with TRBD1. V shed 8 bases and J 1 base; nucleotides not matched to a gene: 9. The CDR3 spans 15 residues. Germline V gene data show CDR1 as ENHRY and CDR2 as SYGVKD.

This rearrangement joins TRBV27 to TRBJ2-5; 10 bases map to TRBD2. This CDR3 has 15 residues. Trimming removed 3 bases from V and 4 bases from J; junction bases left unmatched: 5. CDR1 and CDR2 from the germline V gene are MNHEY and SMNVEV (reference sequence). The chain's CDR3 is CASSFASGGRETQYF. The CDR3, as DNA: TGTGCCAGCAGTTTTGCTAGCGGGGGTAGAGAGACCCAGTACTTC.

Only one count was recorded for this clone. The rearrangement joins TRBV6-6 to TRBJ2-4, with D hard to call. The CDR3 has 14 residues. The germline V and J ends were trimmed by 7 bases and 0 bases, with 10 bases remaining between them. Per the germline V gene, CDR1 is MNHNY and CDR2 is SVGAGI (reference sequence). The CDR3 DNA sequence: TGTGCCAGCACTCCCTACCCAGCCAAAAACATTCAGTACTTC. It yields the protein CASTPYPAKNIQYF.

CDR3 region: CASSKTPPRVYDTQYF. CDR3 bases: TGTGCCAGCAGCAAAACCCCCCCCCGAGTTTACGATACGCAGTATTTT. The gene calls are TRBV21-1 and TRBJ2-3; the DNA was not used to check the table's D call, TRBD2. TRBV21-1 is given as a pseudogene. There are 16 residues in the CDR3.

The table lists this clone with a few counts. J is TRBJ1-6 and V is TRBV5-1; D is unresolved. CDR3 size: 15 residues. Deletions cut 0 bases from V and 1 base from J, with 5 bases between. Per the germline V gene, CDR1 is SGHRS and CDR2 is YFSETQ. The CDR3 loop reads CASSLVRSYNSPLHF. CDR3 DNA: TGCGCCAGCAGCTTGGTACGGTCCTATAATTCACCCCTCCACTTT.

This clone appeared a few times. CDR3 residues: CASSGKAGELFF. The CDR3 DNA is TGTGCCAGTAGCGGGAAGGCCGGGGAGCTGTTTTTT. The J gene is TRBJ2-2, the V gene TRBV6-6, with 8 positions matching TRBD2. The CDR3 length is 12 residues. Germline CDR1 reads MNHNY; CDR2 reads SVGAGI (reference sequence). The junction had 3 bases not matched to a gene; V was cut back by 9 bases and J by 6 bases.

This clone was seen more than once but under ten times. This chain connects TRBV11-2 to TRBJ2-6, with D possibly matching TRBD2 (6 bases). V dropped 6 bases and J dropped 4 bases, with 13 bases sitting between them. The CDR3 length is 15 residues. Germline CDR1 is SGHAT and CDR2 is FQNNGV. The CDR3: CASRGGRLGANVLTF. CDR3 sequence (DNA): TGTGCCAGCAGGGGGGGACGGTTAGGGGCCAACGTCCTGACTTTC.

This sequence joins TRBV9 and TRBJ2-3; tentatively, D is TRBD2 (7 bases). V lost 0 bases and J lost 1, with 12 bases in between. This CDR3 is built from 16 residues. Germline values: CDR1 SGDLS, CDR2 YYNGEE. The CDR3 here is CASSVAGGGGTDTQYF. CDR3 DNA: TGTGCCAGCAGCGTAGCGGGGGGCGGGGGCACAGATACGCAGTATTTT.